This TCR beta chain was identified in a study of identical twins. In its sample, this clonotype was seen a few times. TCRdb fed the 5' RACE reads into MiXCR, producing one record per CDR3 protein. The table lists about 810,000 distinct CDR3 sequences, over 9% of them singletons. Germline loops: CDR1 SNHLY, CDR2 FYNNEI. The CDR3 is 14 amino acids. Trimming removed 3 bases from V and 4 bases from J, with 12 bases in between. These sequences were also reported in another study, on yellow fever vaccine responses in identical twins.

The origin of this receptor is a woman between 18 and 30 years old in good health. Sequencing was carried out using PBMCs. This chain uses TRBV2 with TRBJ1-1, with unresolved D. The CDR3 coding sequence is TGTGCCAGCAGTGAGACTAGAACGATCACTGAAGCTTTCTTT. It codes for CASSETRTITEAFF.